This T cell receptor beta chain was observed in a study of glioma-infiltrating T cells. With respect to this clonotype: As yet, its antigen is unknown.

Study-wide results and limits: CDR3 overlap between tissue and blood was very small.

This CDR3 is built from 16 residues. Germline CDR1 and CDR2: MNHNS and SASEGT. After removal of 8 bases from V and 8 bases from J, the junction contained 13 bases not matched to a gene. Using RNA template, CDR3s of TCR alpha and beta were amplified with iRepertoire arm-PCR. Input was about 100-450 ng of tissue mRNA or PBMC total RNA. TCRdb ran MiXCR on the multiplex PCR reads and lists one entry per CDR3 protein. This table has some 99,000 distinct CDR3 sequences, about 25% appearing once. This chain joins TRBV6-1 and TRBJ2-1; 12 bases are a match to TRBD2. This clonotype was sampled from a human donor with low-grade glioma or glioblastoma, undergoing nonglioma brain surgery, or in good health (not recorded which). The sequenced sample consisted of glioma tissue, nonneoplastic brain tissue, or PBMCs (not recorded which). The CDR3 region has the DNA TGTGCCAGCGTAACCCTGACTAGCGGGAGATACTATGAGCAGTTCTTC. Protein: CASVTLTSGRYYEQFF.